What follows describes a single T cell receptor (beta chain). This sample was included in a study of blood T cell repertoires in COVID-19. The overall study: The United States, Italy and Spain were the sources of the acute and convalescent COVID-19 samples.

Individuals aged about 18 to 95 years were recruited from 24 US areas. Self-reported history from a screening survey and questionnaire set each donor's cohort. In the original analysis: Amplification of reference gene primers was used by the study to estimate nucleated cell counts. The method was immunoSEQ multiplex PCR; TCRdb's version includes in-frame clones alone and lacks a portion of them. That table furnishes V, J and clone size, whereas the DNA furnished D and trimming. Here the sample spans approximately 150,000 clones, about 89% being singletons. In germline, CDR1 is SGHNT, CDR2 YENEEA. Trimming at V came to 3 bases and at J to 6 bases, leaving 3 bases not matched to a gene. The CDR3 runs 13 residues.

The chain carries TRBV11-3 and TRBJ2-7; TRBD2 matches 9 bases. The source is a man between 60 and 75 years old who had recovered from COVID-19. The sample taken for sequencing was PBMCs or T cells enriched from blood (not recorded which). CDR3 in amino acids: CASSFQAGGEQYF. CDR3 coding DNA: TGTGCCAGCAGCTTTCAAGCGGGAGGCGAGCAGTACTTC.